These 5 T cell receptor beta chains came from one sample sequenced in a study. TCRdb analysed the 5' RACE reads with MiXCR anew, one entry per CDR3 protein. The sample lists tens of thousands of distinct CDR3 sequences, around 28% occurring once. The specimen was naive CD4+ T cells sorted from blood. Indicated subset: naive CD4+ T cells, CD4+CD45RA+CD25-. Every receptor here comes from a female donor with breast cancer.

The table lists this clonotype with a few counts. This chain connects TRBV18 to TRBJ1-1, with D tentatively TRBD1 (6 bases). Trimming left V 6 bases short and J 3 bases short, with 11 bases between. Germline CDR1 reads KGHSH; CDR2 reads LQKENI. The CDR3 is 13 amino acids. The CDR3, as DNA: TGTGCCAGCTCCACAGGGAGGGACACTGAAGCTTTCTTT. Protein: CASSTGRDTEAFF.

The chain uses TRBV29-1 and TRBJ2-6; weak D call: TRBD1 (5 bases). Germline V gives CDR1 SQVTM, CDR2 ANQGSEA. There are 15 residues in the CDR3. V gave up 1 base and J gave up 0 bases, with 7 bases separating them. The CDR3 bases are TGCAGCGTTGAAGCAAGGGGCTCTGGGGCCAACGTCCTGACTTTC. Translating gives CSVEARGSGANVLTF. The whole variable domain, filled in from reference TRBV29-1 and TRBJ2-6, reads SAVISQKPSRDICQRGTSLTIQCQVDSQVTMMFWYRQQPGQSLTLIATANQGSEATYESGFVIDKFPISRPNLTFSTLTVSNMSPEDSSIYLCSVEARGSGANVLTFGAGSRLTVL.

The rearrangement joins TRBV5-1 to TRBJ2-7; TRBD1 agrees at 12 bases. The CDR3 runs to 15 residues. Looked up from germline, CDR1 is SGHRS and CDR2 is YFSETQ. The ends lost 4 bases at V and 6 bases at J; junction bases unmatched: 8. CDR3 sequence: CASSVTWDRGREQYF. The CDR3 DNA reads as TGCGCCAGCAGCGTAACGTGGGACAGGGGGCGCGAGCAGTACTTC.

For the CDR3, the DNA is TGTGCCAGCAGCGTAGGTCCGGTAATAAATTCACCCCTCCACTTT. It encodes CASSVGPVINSPLHF. The V and J genes are TRBV9 and TRBJ1-6; no clear D gene. CDR3 length equals 15 residues. CDR1 is SGDLS, CDR2 YYNGEE, per germline. Trimming pared 0 bases from V and 7 bases from J, leaving 11 bases between.

This chain uses TRBV27 with TRBJ2-7; 11 bases fit TRBD1. Germline CDR1 and CDR2: MNHEY and SMNVEV (reference sequence). V lost 5 bases, J lost 6 bases, and 6 bases stayed unmatched. CDR3 length: 14 amino acids. The CDR3 DNA reads TGTGCCAGCAGTCGATCCGGGACAGGGGGCGAGCAGTACTTC. Translation: CASSRSGTGGEQYF.